What follows is one TCR beta chain and its context. The germline V and J ends were trimmed by 5 bases and 5 bases, with 16 bases remaining between them. Germline V gene sequence: CDR1 SGHRS, CDR2 YFSETQ. The CDR3 covers 14 residues. The data originate from a study of blood T cell repertoires in COVID-19. Original processing methods: Cell counts per sample came from amplifying reference gene primers. Sequenced by immunoSEQ multiplex PCR; TCRdb stores in-frame clones only, minus some. V, J and clone size are taken as reported in that table, and D and trimming were inferred from the DNA itself. The sample gives 90,000 to 120,000 clones, around 89% of which show up once; 4% to 6% is in the top ten.

The sample was peripheral blood. The source is a middle-aged man with active or convalescent COVID-19. J is TRBJ1-2 and V is TRBV5-1; D is possibly TRBD1 (6 bases). The CDR3 here is CASSQDSPGYGYTF. CDR3 DNA sequence: TGCGCCAGCAGTCAGGACAGCCCGGGGTATGGCTACACCTTC.